This TCR beta chain derives from a study of cytomegalovirus exposure and HLA in healthy donors. The germline V and J ends were trimmed by 4 bases and 0 bases, with 15 bases remaining between them. The CDR3 spans 16 residues. Germline CDR1 SEHNR, CDR2 FQNEAQ (reference sequence). PCR used 60 Vbeta primers and 13 Jbeta primers. TCRdb's table, derived via immunoSEQ multiplex PCR, lists solely in-frame clones and lacks some. This sample carries about 130,000 clones, around 77% of them seen once, and the ten largest clones take approximately 0.9%. This clonotype was obtained from a woman in her fifties or sixties in good health and CMV-seronegative. What was sequenced was PBMCs. This chain connects TRBV7-9 to TRBJ1-1; maybe TRBD1 (5 bases). As DNA, the CDR3 is TGTGCCAGCAGCTCGTTCGTCGGGGACTTGAACACTGAAGCTTTCTTT. It translates to CASSSFVGDLNTEAFF.